The next 19 T cell receptor beta chains were all read from a single sample in a study of beta chain features in type 1 diabetes. Expressed TCRB transcripts were sequenced after all isolated RNA was converted to cDNA. The method was immunoSEQ multiplex PCR; TCRdb's version includes in-frame clones alone and lacks a portion of them. This table holds about 620,000 clones, roughly a sixth found once. The sequencing input was naive CD4+ T cells from blood. Every receptor here comes from a man aged 18 to 35 in good health.

This clone occurred a few times. The V gene is TRBV5-1, the J gene TRBJ2-1; 9 positions agree with TRBD2. CDR1 SGHRS and CDR2 YFSETQ come from the germline V gene. This CDR3 spans 15 amino acids. V lost 4 bases to trimming and J lost 10 bases; unmatched junction nucleotides: 12. The CDR3 DNA sequence: TGCGCCAGCAGCCCCCTCGCTAGCGGGACCCTCGAGCAGTTCTTC. Encoded protein: CASSPLASGTLEQFF. The variable domain in full, with the rest retrieved from reference TRBV5-1 and TRBJ2-1, is KAGVTQTPRYLIKTRGQQVTLSCSPISGHRSVSWYQQTPGQGLQFLFEYFSETQRNKGNFPGRFSGRQFSNSRSEMNVSTLELGDSALYLCASSPLASGTLEQFFGPGTRLTVL.

The gene calls are TRBV2 and TRBJ1-5; D might be TRBD1 (6 bases). Germline V CDR1 and CDR2: SNHLY, FYNNEI. The V gene lost 6 bases and the J gene lost 0 bases, with 9 bases spanning the gap. The CDR3 is 14 residues long. The DNA of the CDR3 is TGTGCCAGCAGGGGGGACATTAGCAATCAGCCCCAGCATTTT. Translating it yields CASRGDISNQPQHF. The full variable domain, completed using reference TRBV2 and TRBJ1-5, is EPEVTQTPSHQVTQMGQEVILRCVPISNHLYFYWYRQILGQKVEFLVSFYNNEISEKSEIFDDQFSVERPDGSNFTLKIRSTKLEDSAMYFCASRGDISNQPQHFGDGTRLSIL.

There are a few counts of this clone. V gene TRBV23-1 combines with J gene TRBJ2-5, with 8 bases matching TRBD1. The DNA end is more similar to TRBJ2-7, so the J call may be wrong. TRBV23-1 has ORF status, its function being uncertain. The CDR3 runs to 16 residues. The CDR3 DNA is TGCGCCAGCAGTCAACGGACAGGGAGGTGCTTGGACGAGCAGTACTTC. The encoded protein is CASSQRTGRCLDEQYF.

This chain uses TRBV2 with TRBJ2-2; D unclear. This CDR3 contains 15 residues. Trimming took off 3 bases at V and 0 bases at J, with 8 bases between the two ends. Per the germline V gene, CDR1 is SNHLY and CDR2 is FYNNEI. CDR3 sequence reads: CASSEVLANTGELFF. In DNA, the CDR3 is TGTGCCAGCAGTGAGGTCCTAGCGAACACCGGGGAGCTGTTTTTT.

A few counts support this clone. The chain recombines TRBV2 with TRBJ1-6; D possibly corresponds to TRBD1 (6 bases). Trimming pared 6 bases from V and 6 bases from J, leaving 18 bases between. The CDR3 totals 16 residues. Germline loops: CDR1 SNHLY, CDR2 FYNNEI. The CDR3 coding sequence is TGTGCCAGCAGAGGGACAAGGCAACTCATTAATTCACCCCTCCACTTT. Its protein is CASRGTRQLINSPLHF.

V usage is TRBV6-1 and J usage is TRBJ2-7; D uncertain. Germline CDR1 is MNHNS and CDR2 is SASEGT. Trimming shortened V by 3 bases and J by 0 bases, and 3 bases separated the two germline ends. This CDR3 is built from 12 residues. CDR3 sequence reads: CASSDPSYEQYF. CDR3 DNA: TGTGCCAGCAGTGACCCCTCCTACGAGCAGTACTTC.

This clone was counted a few times. The chain is built from TRBV28 and TRBJ2-2; 9 nucleotides align to TRBD1. V shed 6 bases, J shed 4 bases, and the junction held 9 bases outside the gene matches. The germline V gene encodes CDR1 MDHEN and CDR2 SYDVKM. The CDR3 loop spans 16 amino acids. The CDR3 sequence: CASRTGTGLGTGELFF. CDR3 DNA: TGTGCCAGCAGAACCGGGACAGGGTTGGGCACCGGGGAGCTGTTTTTT.

The genes are TRBV4-2 and TRBJ1-4, with D perhaps TRBD1 (5 bases). CDR3 length: 17 amino acids. Trimming shortened V by 1 base and J by 5 bases, and 17 bases separated the two germline ends. Germline V gene lookup returns CDR1 LGHNA and CDR2 YNFKEQ. The CDR3 region is CASSQVVSGGSNEKLFF. CDR3 nucleotide sequence: TGTGCCAGCAGCCAAGTGGTGTCCGGGGGGAGCAATGAAAAACTGTTTTTT.

This clone was observed a handful of times. The CDR3 DNA follows: TGTGCCAGCAGCTTGACTAGCGGGGTCAATGAGCAGTTCTTC. It codes for CASSLTSGVNEQFF. This chain links TRBV7-9 with TRBJ2-1; TRBD2 matches at 11 bases. The CDR3 totals 14 residues. Trimming removed 3 bases from V and 6 bases from J; junction bases left unmatched: 1. Germline CDR1 and CDR2: SEHNR and FQNEAQ (reference sequence).

This clone has only a few counts. V is TRBV15 and J is TRBJ2-1, with D possibly being TRBD1 (6 bases). The CDR3 length is 17 residues. Trimming left V 3 bases short and J 0 bases short, with 15 bases between. Germline CDR1 LNHNV, CDR2 YYDKDF (reference sequence). This chain's CDR3 is CATSRGAGDASYNEQFF. CDR3 in DNA: TGTGCCACCAGCAGGGGAGCAGGGGACGCCTCCTACAATGAGCAGTTCTTC.

The CDR3 DNA follows: TGTGCCAGCAGCCAAGTGGGTACAGGGATCGAAGAGACCCAGTACTTC. This codes for CASSQVGTGIEETQYF. This rearrangement joins TRBV7-2 to TRBJ2-5; a weak D match, TRBD1 (6 bases). Looked up from germline, CDR1 is SGHTA and CDR2 is FQGNSA. The CDR3 is 16 amino acids. V was pared by 5 bases and J by 3 bases, with 19 bases between.

In this sample, this clone turned up a few times. The V and J genes are TRBV18 and TRBJ1-2; no firm D call. The CDR3 sequence is 13 residues long. CDR1 and CDR2 (germline): KGHSH, LQKENI. Trimming left V 2 bases short and J 3 bases short, with 7 bases between. DNA of the CDR3: TGTGCCAGCTCACCAGAGATGGACTATGGCTACACCTTC. This translates into CASSPEMDYGYTF.

The rearrangement uses TRBV7-2 and TRBJ2-1, with 8 bases identical to TRBD2. The CDR3 has 16 amino acids. The V segment lost 6 bases and the J segment 10 bases; nucleotides outside the gene matches: 17. Germline-derived CDR1 and CDR2 are SGHTA and FQGNSA. For the CDR3, the DNA is TGTGCCAGCAGTCCCATACCGGGAGGGGGGACCCTGGAGCAGTTCTTC. Translation: CASSPIPGGGTLEQFF.

The chain employs TRBV18 and TRBJ1-2; D is ambiguous. The CDR3 spans 13 residues. With 3 bases removed from V and 4 bases from J, the gap between germline ends came to 9 bases. Germline CDR1 is KGHSH and CDR2 is LQKENI. CDR3 sequence: CASSPVQIYGYTF. In DNA form, the CDR3 reads TGTGCCAGCTCACCGGTACAGATCTATGGCTACACCTTC.

The V call is TRBV10-3, the J call TRBJ1-2, with D unresolved. With 0 bases removed from V and 5 bases from J, the gap between germline ends came to 19 bases. Germline V gives CDR1 ENHRY, CDR2 SYGVKD. This CDR3 contains 17 residues. CDR3 sequence reads: CAISESGVVPTGYGYTF. The CDR3 nucleotides read TGTGCCATCAGTGAGTCTGGAGTCGTTCCGACGGGTTATGGCTACACCTTC.

The chain links TRBV10-3 to TRBJ1-1, with D possibly TRBD1 on 5 matching bases. The germline V and J ends were trimmed by 9 bases and 7 bases, with 18 bases remaining between them. The germline CDR1 and CDR2 sequences are ENHRY and SYGVKD. The CDR3 is made up of 13 amino acids. CDR3 region: CAIAGASHLEAFF. In DNA, the CDR3 is TGTGCCATAGCCGGGGCCTCCCATCTTGAAGCTTTCTTT.

This chain uses TRBV7-9 with TRBJ1-1; the D gene is possibly TRBD1 (6 bases). Trimming shortened V by 5 bases and J by 4 bases, and 11 bases separated the two germline ends. The CDR3 loop spans 13 amino acids. The germline CDR1 and CDR2 sequences are SEHNR and FQNEAQ (reference sequence). DNA for the CDR3: TGTGCCAGCAGCCCCCAGGGGTTCACTGAAGCTTTCTTT. It specifies CASSPQGFTEAFF. The whole variable domain, filled in from reference TRBV7-9 and TRBJ1-1, reads DTGVSQNPRHKITKRGQNVTFRCDPISEHNRLYWYRQTLGQGPEFLTYFQNEAQLEKSRLLSDRFSAERPKGSFSTLEIQRTEQGDSAMYLCASSPQGFTEAFFGQGTRLTVV.

This chain links TRBV9 with TRBJ2-7; D might be TRBD2 (7 bases). The V end was cut by 3 bases, the J end by 5 bases, with 15 bases between. The CDR3 consists of 14 residues. Germline CDR1 reads SGDLS; CDR2 reads YYNGEE. The CDR3 protein is CASSARLGGDEQYF. DNA of the CDR3: TGTGCCAGCAGCGCTCGACTAGGGGGGGACGAGCAGTACTTC.

The rearrangement joins TRBV5-6 to TRBJ2-5, with D perhaps matching TRBD1 or TRBD2 (5 bases each). Per germline, CDR1 SGHDT and CDR2 YYEEEE. This CDR3 is built from 13 residues. V lost 2 bases to trimming and J lost 2 bases, with 7 bases between them. The CDR3 DNA sequence: TGTGCCAGCAGCTTCAGGGAGCAAGAGACCCAGTACTTC. It specifies CASSFREQETQYF.